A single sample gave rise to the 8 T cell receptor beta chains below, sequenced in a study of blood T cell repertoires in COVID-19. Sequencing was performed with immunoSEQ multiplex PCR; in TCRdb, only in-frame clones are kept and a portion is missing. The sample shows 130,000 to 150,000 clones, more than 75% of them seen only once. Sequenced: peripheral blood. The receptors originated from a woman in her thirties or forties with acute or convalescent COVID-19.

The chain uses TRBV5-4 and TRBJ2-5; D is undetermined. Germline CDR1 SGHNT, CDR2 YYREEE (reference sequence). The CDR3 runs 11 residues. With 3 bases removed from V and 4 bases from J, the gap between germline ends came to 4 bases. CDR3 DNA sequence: TGTGCCAGCAGCTCGAGAGAGACCCAGTACTTC. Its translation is CASSSRETQYF.

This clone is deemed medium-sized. The CDR3 region is CASSQDYRGYEQYF. The CDR3 bases are TGCGCCAGCAGCCAAGATTACAGGGGATACGAGCAGTACTTC. This chain links TRBV4-1 with TRBJ2-7; 7 bases agree with TRBD1. Trimming at V came to 0 bases and at J to 4 bases, leaving 3 bases not matched to a gene. Per germline, CDR1 MGHRA and CDR2 YSYEKL. The CDR3 length is 14 residues.

For the CDR3, the DNA is TGCGCCAGCAGCCACGAGACAGGTGAAACTTACGAGCAGTACTTC. It translates to CASSHETGETYEQYF. The chain uses TRBV4-1 and TRBJ2-7; possible D gene TRBD1, 6 bases. CDR3 size: 15 residues. Trimming pared 3 bases from V and 4 bases from J, leaving 16 bases between. In germline, CDR1 is MGHRA, CDR2 YSYEKL.

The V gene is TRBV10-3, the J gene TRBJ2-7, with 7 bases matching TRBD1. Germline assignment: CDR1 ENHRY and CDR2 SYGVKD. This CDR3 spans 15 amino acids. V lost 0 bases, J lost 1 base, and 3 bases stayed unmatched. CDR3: CAISESGQSSYEQYF. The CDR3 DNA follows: TGTGCCATCAGTGAGTCGGGACAGAGTTCCTACGAGCAGTACTTC.

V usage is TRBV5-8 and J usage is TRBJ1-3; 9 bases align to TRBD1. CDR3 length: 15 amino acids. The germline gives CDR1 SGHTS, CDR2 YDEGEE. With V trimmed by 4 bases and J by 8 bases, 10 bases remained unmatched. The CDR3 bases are TGTGCCAGCAGCCCGAGAGGGACAGGGCAAGACACCATATATTTT. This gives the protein CASSPRGTGQDTIYF. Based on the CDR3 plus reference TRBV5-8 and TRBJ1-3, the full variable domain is EAGVTQSPTHLIKTRGQQATLRCSPISGHTSVYWYQQALGLGLQFLLWYDEGEERNRGNFPPRFSGRQFPNYSSELNVNALELEDSALYLCASSPRGTGQDTIYFGEGSWLTVV.

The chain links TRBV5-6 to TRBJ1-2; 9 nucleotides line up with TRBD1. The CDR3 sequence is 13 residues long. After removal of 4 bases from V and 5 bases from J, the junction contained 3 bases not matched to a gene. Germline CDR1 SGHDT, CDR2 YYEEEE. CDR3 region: CASSRDRGYGYTF. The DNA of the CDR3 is TGTGCCAGCAGCCGAGACAGGGGGTATGGCTACACCTTC.

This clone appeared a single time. CDR3: CASSPPGQGPTEAFF. In DNA, the CDR3 is TGTGCCAGCTCACCACCCGGACAGGGGCCCACTGAAGCTTTCTTT. The gene calls are TRBV18 and TRBJ1-1, with TRBD1 matching over 9 bases. Germline loops: CDR1 KGHSH, CDR2 LQKENI. The CDR3 consists of 15 residues. V was clipped by 0 bases and J by 4 bases; unmatched bases: 3.

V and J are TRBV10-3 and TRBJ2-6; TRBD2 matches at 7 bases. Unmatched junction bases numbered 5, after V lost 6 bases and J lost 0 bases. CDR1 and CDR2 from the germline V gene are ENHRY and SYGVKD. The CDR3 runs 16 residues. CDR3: CAISPSGVSGANVLTF. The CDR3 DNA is TGTGCCATCAGCCCTAGCGGAGTCTCTGGGGCCAACGTCCTGACTTTC.